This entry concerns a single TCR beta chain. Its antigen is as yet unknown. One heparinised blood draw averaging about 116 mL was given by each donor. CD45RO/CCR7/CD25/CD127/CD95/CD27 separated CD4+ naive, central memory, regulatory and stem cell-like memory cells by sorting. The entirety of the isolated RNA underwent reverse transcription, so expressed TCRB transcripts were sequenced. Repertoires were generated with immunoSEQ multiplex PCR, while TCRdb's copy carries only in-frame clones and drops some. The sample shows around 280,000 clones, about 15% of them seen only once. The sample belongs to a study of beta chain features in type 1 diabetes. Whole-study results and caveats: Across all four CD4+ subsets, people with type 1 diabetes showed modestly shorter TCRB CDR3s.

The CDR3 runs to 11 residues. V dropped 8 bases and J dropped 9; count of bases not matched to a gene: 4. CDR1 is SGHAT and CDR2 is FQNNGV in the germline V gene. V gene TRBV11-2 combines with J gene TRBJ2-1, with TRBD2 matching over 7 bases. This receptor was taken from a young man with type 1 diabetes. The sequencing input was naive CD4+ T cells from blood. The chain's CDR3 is CASRRETEQFF. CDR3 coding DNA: TGTGCCAGCCGGCGGGAGACTGAGCAGTTCTTC.